This T cell receptor (beta chain) originates from a study of neurological immune-mediated disorders (dated by TCRdb to between 2018 and 2021). In the study overall: Peripheral blood TCR-beta repertoires from patients with HTLV-I-associated myelopathy (HAM/TSP), patients with multiple sclerosis, and healthy controls were compared in the study using UMI-based sequencing. The approximately 99 TCR-beta libraries included longitudinal samples, technical triplicates and paired sorted CD4+ and CD8+ T-cell subsets alongside PBMC samples. Longitudinal HAM/TSP and healthy donors were sampled at 3 time-points each (about 3-45 month intervals). Of the approximately 65 subjects in the cohort, around 15 were HAM/TSP patients, 34 were multiple sclerosis patients, and around 20 were healthy controls. Broad study findings and their caveats: No identical CDR3 amino acid sequences were found to be shared among expanded clones across subjects, suggesting that TCR-beta repertoires were private in all groups. The highest TCR clonal expansion was observed in HAM/TSP patients, whereas the lowest was observed in MS patients, even when compared with healthy controls.

The germline V gene encodes CDR1 SEHNR and CDR2 FQNEAQ (reference sequence). For this chain, trimming is 2 bases at the V end and 9 bases at the J end, and the number of junction bases without a gene match is 11. The CDR3 contains 16 residues, cysteine and phenylalanine counted. Of the read, only the CDR3 DNA is kept; its 48 bases are in frame from base 1. cDNA was synthesized by template-switch 5'RACE using a primer carrying a 10-nucleotide random unique molecular identifier by which each TCR transcript was tagged. Every sequencing run covered 15-18 subjects and yielded more than 160 million TCR-beta sequences. The RNeasy kit was used to extract total RNA. Using the KAPA Real-time Library Amplification kit, TCR-beta VDJ regions were amplified with primers for the TCR constant region and the 5'RACE anchor. A first PCR added sample indexes and Illumina adaptors, and a second PCR then raised library yield. After Ampure bead purification, the TCR product of roughly 650 bp was size-selected on a 2% E-gel SizeSelection system. Before pooling, library quality was checked on a Bioanalyzer, concentration was measured with Qubit, and libraries were quantified with the Kapa Library Quantification kit. Paired-end 2 x 150 bp sequencing of the libraries was performed on an Illumina HiSeq 2500. To increase sequence diversity, roughly 24-32% phiX was spiked into each library pool. In the original analysis: Quality-filtered reads were processed with the UMI-based MiGEC pipeline, which removed over 90% of raw TCR sequences during error correction. VDJ genes were aligned to IMGT germline references, and each clonotype was defined by a unique CDR3 amino acid sequence together with V-J genes. Clonal expansion, Shannon diversity, and CDR3 relatedness (CalcPairwiseDistances, ClusterSamples) were evaluated with VDJtools, and phylogenetic trees were built with CLCbio workbench. A clone was classed as expanded if it had 8 or more unique UMIs, a cutoff based on coefficient-of-variation modelling across technical triplicates. The public sequencing data were trimmed at Q25 with fastp and processed into clonotypes with MiXCR by TCRdb, which kept only in-frame beta chains. Every distinct CDR3 protein forms one entry, paired with its most common genes and DNA. TCRdb, not the original authors, processed these V and J calls. The sample yields tens of thousands of distinct CDR3 sequences; roughly 15% were counted once. The ten largest clonotypes hold around 4.3% of the sample.

This clonotype was detected many times. The antigen it binds to is not known. No quality values exist for individual bases; no much larger clone is one base distant. This specimen's time point label, per the study, means: longitudinal time-point 1 (baseline). For unsorted PBMC libraries, 2 million PBMCs were used after storage in RNAlater at -80 degrees C until RNA extraction. PBMCs were separated from peripheral blood using Ficoll-Hypaque density gradient centrifugation and then cryopreserved in liquid nitrogen. The V and J segments used are TRBV7-9 and TRBJ2-1, and 9 junction bases match TRBD2. This clonotype was obtained from a female donor with HTLV-1-associated myelopathy (HAM/TSP). The specimen sequenced was PBMCs. The DNA is as follows: TGTGCCAGCAGCTTAAGTCTAGCGGGATCTTACGGTGAGCAGTTCTTC. This is translated as CASSLSLAGSYGEQFF.